Presented here are 8 T cell receptor beta chains from one specimen sequenced in a study of CXCR3-negative and CXCR3-positive naive CD8 T cells. UMI-labeled 5' RACE yielded the TRB cDNA libraries. Reanalyzing the 5' RACE reads, TCRdb keeps one entry per CDR3 protein, without DNA. Recorded for this sample: 100,000 to 150,000 distinct CDR3 sequences. Source material: naive CXCR3- CD8+ T cells from blood. Specified subset: CD45RO-CCR7+CD27+CD95- naive CD8+ T cells lacking CXCR3 (TNR3-). The receptor source for this set is a human donor in good health. Some clones in this sample may be carry-over from other donors' samples.

This sequence joins TRBV12-3 or TRBV12-4 and TRBJ1-5. The length of the CDR3 is 15 residues. This CDR3 reads CASSPTRRSNQPQHF.

The V call is TRBV12-3 or TRBV12-4, the J call TRBJ2-7; TCRdb's D gene call, TRBD1, goes unchecked for lack of DNA. The CDR3 is made up of 14 amino acids. The CDR3 protein is CASRLGTSSYEQYF.

This sequence joins TRBV12-3 or TRBV12-4 and TRBJ2-1; TCRdb returns TRBD1, unconfirmable since there is no DNA. The CDR3 contains 12 residues. The CDR3 spells CASSQGGIEQFF.

The CDR3: CASSQDFQGWDTEAFF. The chain couples TRBV4-2 to TRBJ1-1; checking the TCRdb D call of TRBD1 is not possible without DNA. Germline CDR1 and CDR2: LGHNA and YNFKEQ. The CDR3 loop spans 16 amino acids.

The chain couples TRBV7-2 to TRBJ2-1; TCRdb's D gene call, TRBD2, goes unchecked for lack of DNA. CDR1 and CDR2 (germline): SGHTA, FQGNSA. The length of the CDR3 is 16 residues. The CDR3 is CASSLPGTSGGPSQFF.

The CDR3 reads CAISDKAGGHEQYF. J is TRBJ2-7 and V is TRBV10-3; TCRdb's D call of TRBD1 is untestable without DNA. There are 14 residues in the CDR3. CDR1 is ENHRY, CDR2 SYGVKD, per germline.

This chain joins TRBV11-2 and TRBJ2-3; TCRdb proposes TRBD1, but this gene call is untestable without DNA. This CDR3 is built from 15 residues. CDR1 and CDR2 (germline): SGHAT, FQNNGV. CDR3 residues: CASSPYGGRTDTQYF.

The V gene is TRBV29-1, the J gene TRBJ2-3; TCRdb calls TRBD1, which cannot be checked without DNA. CDR3 length: 13 residues. Germline lookup yields CDR1 SQVTM and CDR2 ANQGSEA. The CDR3 protein is CSVGTGTTDTQYF.